This T cell receptor beta chain was recorded in a study of shared clonotypes between healthy human individuals. Findings of the study overall: A generally larger estimated richness was seen in naive subsets than in memory subsets. Shared clonotypes: roughly 4.7% naive CD4, around 3.7% naive CD8, around 2.4% memory CD4, approximately 0.4% memory CD8.

Profiling relied on immunoSEQ multiplex PCR, and the TCRdb table lists in-frame clones only, not all of them. The sample lists 550,000 to 750,000 clones; around 95% were seen once. CDR1 and CDR2 (germline): SGDLS, YYNGEE. The CDR3 contains 12 residues. The V end lost 3 bases, the J end lost 9 bases, and 10 bases lay between the germline ends. In the naive CD8 group, cells lacked CD45RO and were positively selected for CCR7, so terminally differentiated effector memory CD45RA+ cells were left out. The study enrolled healthy HIV-negative adults without recent acute infections or vaccinations as donors. In the case of this clone: Its antigen remains unidentified.

The rearrangement joins TRBV9 to TRBJ2-1; D gene uncertain. Material for sequencing was naive CD8+ T cells sorted from blood. The clonotype originates from a woman aged 25 to 45 in good health. CDR3 sequence (DNA): TGTGCCAGCAGCGACCACTCTGGTGAGCAGTTCTTC. Its protein is CASSDHSGEQFF. The complete variable domain, with remaining parts taken from reference TRBV9 and TRBJ2-1, reads DSGVTQTPKHLITATGQRVTLRCSPRSGDLSVYWYQQSLDQGLQFLIQYYNGEERAKGNILERFSAQQFPDLHSELNLSSLELGDSALYFCASSDHSGEQFFGPGTRLTVL.